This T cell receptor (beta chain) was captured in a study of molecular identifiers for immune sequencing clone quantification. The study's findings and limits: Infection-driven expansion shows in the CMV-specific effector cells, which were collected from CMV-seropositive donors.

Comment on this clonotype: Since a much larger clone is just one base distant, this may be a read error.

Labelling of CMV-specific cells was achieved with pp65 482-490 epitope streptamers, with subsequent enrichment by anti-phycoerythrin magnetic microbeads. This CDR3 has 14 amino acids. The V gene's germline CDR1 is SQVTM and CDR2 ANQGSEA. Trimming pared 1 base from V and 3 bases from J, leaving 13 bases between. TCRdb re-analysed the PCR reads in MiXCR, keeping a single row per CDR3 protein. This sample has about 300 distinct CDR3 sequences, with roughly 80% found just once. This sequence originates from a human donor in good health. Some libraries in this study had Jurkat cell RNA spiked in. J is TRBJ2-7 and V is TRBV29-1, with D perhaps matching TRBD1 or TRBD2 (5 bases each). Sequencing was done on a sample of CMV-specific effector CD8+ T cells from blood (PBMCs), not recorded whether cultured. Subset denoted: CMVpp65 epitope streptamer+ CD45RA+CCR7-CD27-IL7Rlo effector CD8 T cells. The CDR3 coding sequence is TGCAGCGTTGAAGGACGGGGCGCATACTACGAGCAGTACTTC. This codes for CSVEGRGAYYEQYF.